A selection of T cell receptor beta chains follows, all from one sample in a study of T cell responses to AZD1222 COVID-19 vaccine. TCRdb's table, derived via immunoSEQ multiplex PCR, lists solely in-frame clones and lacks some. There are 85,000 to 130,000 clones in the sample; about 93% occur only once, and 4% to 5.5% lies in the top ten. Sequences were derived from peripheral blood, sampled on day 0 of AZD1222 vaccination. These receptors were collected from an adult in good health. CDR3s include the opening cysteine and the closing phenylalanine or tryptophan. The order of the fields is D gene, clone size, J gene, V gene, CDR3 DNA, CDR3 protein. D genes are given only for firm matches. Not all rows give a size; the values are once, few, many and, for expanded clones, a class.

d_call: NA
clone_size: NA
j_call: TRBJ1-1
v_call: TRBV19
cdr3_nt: TGTGCCAGTAGTATAACTTCAGGGAACACTGAAGCTTTCTTT
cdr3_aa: CASSITSGNTEAFF

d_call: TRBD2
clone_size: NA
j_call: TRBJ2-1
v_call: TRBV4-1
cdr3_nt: TGCGCCAGCAGAGAGGCTAGCGGGAGGTACAATGAGCAGTTCTTC
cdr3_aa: CASREASGRYNEQFF

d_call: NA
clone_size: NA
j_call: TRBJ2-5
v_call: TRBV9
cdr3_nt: TGTGCCAGCAGCGTAGCGGCAGGCGGCCAAGAGACCCAGTACTTC
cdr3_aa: CASSVAAGGQETQYF

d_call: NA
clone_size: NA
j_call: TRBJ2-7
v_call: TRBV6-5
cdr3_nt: TGTGCCAGCAGGCAGGGTCCTCTTAAAGCCTACGAGCAGTACTTC
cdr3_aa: CASRQGPLKAYEQYF

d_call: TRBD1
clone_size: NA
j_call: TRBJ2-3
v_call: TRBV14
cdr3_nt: TGTGCCAGCAGCTCCCGGGACAGGGGGCTTCGGATCACAGATACGCAGTATTTT
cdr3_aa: CASSSRDRGLRITDTQYF

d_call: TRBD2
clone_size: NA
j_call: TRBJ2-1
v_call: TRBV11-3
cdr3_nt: TGTGCCAACGGGACTAGCGGGACTAATGAGCAGTTCTTC
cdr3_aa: CANGTSGTNEQFF

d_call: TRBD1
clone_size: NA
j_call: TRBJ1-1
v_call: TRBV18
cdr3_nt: TGTGCCAGCCAATGGACAGGTGCTAACACTGAAGCTTTCTTT
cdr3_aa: CASQWTGANTEAFF

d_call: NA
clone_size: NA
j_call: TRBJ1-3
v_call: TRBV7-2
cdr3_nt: TGTGCCAGCAGCTTAAAGAGCTCTGGAAACACCATATATTTT
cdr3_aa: CASSLKSSGNTIYF

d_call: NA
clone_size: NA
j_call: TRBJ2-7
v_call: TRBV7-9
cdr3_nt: TGTGCCAGTAGAGAAAGCGGGCCGACCTACGAGCAGTACTTC
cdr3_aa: CASRESGPTYEQYF

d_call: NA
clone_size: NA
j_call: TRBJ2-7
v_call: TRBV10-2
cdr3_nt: TGCGCCAGCATGGGGAGTTCCTACGAGCAGTACTTC
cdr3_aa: CASMGSSYEQYF

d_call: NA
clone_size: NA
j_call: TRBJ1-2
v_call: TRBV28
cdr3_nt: TGTGCCAGCAGTTTGACGGTGGTTAACTATGGCTACACCTTC
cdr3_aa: CASSLTVVNYGYTF

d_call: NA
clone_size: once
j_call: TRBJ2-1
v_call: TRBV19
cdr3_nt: TGTGCCAGTAGTGTCGACTGGTCTAATGAGCAGTTCTTC
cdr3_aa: CASSVDWSNEQFF

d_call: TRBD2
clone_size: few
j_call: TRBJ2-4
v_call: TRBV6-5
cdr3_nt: TGTGCCAGCAGTACCTCTAGCGGGAGTAAAAACATTCAGTACTTC
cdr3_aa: CASSTSSGSKNIQYF

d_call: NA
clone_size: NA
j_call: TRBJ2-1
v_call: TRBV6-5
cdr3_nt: TGTGCCAGCAGTTATTCCAACCAAAACCAAGCGTTCTTC
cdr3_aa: CASSYSNQNQAFF

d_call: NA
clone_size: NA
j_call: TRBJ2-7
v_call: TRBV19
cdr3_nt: TGTGCCAGTAGTATAGACGGACGGATTCCCTACGAGCAGTACTTC
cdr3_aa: CASSIDGRIPYEQYF

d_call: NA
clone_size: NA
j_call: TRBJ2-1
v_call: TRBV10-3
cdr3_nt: TGTGCCATCAGTGAGTATAGTTGGGAGCAGTTCTTC
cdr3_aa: CAISEYSWEQFF

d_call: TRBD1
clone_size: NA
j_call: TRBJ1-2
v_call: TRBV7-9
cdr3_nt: TGTGCCAGCAGCCGTGACAGGGACCATGGCTACACCTTC
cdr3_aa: CASSRDRDHGYTF

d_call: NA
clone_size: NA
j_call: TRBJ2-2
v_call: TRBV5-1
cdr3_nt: TGCGCCAGCAGCGTTGCCTTGATTGGGCAGGGGAACACCGGGGAGCTGTTTTTT
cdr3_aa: CASSVALIGQGNTGELFF

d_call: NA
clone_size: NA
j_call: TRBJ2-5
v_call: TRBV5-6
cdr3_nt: TGTGCCAGCAGCATACCCGGGGGAGAGACCCAGTACTTC
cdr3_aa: CASSIPGGETQYF

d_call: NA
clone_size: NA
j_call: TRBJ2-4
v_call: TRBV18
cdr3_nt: TGTGCCAGCTCACCACCGGGCATAGCCAAAAACATTCAGTACTTC
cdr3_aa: CASSPPGIAKNIQYF

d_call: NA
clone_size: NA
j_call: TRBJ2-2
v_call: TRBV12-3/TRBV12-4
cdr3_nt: TGTGCCAGCAGTTTGCGGAACACCGGGGAGCTGTTTTTT
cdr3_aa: CASSLRNTGELFF

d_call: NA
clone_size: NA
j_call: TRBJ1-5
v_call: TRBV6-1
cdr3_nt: TGTGCCAGCAGTGAATCTAATAGCAATCAGCCCCAGCATTTT
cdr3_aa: CASSESNSNQPQHF

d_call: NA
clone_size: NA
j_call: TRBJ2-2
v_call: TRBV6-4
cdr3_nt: TGTGCCAGCAGCTACGAGGAGAACACCGGGGAGCTGTTTTTT
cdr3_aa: CASSYEENTGELFF

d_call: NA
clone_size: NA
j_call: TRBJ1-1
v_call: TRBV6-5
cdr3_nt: TGTGCCAGCAGTACATTACAGGGCAGGAACACTGAAGCTTTCTTT
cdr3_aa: CASSTLQGRNTEAFF

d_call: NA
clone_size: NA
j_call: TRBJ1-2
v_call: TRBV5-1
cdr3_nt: TGCGCCAGCAGCTTGGCGACAGGCGCGTATGGCTACACCTTC
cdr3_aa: CASSLATGAYGYTF

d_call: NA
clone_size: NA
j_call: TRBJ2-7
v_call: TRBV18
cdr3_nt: TGTGCCAGCTCACGCGGGTACGAGCAGTACTTC
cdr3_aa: CASSRGYEQYF

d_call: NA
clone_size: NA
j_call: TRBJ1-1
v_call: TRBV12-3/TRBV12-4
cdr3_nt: TGTGCCAGCAGTTTTTCGGTGAACACTGAAGCTTTCTTT
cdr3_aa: CASSFSVNTEAFF

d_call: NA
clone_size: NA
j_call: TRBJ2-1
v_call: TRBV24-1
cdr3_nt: TGTGCCACCAGTGAACCTGGACCCTACAATGAGCAGTTCTTC
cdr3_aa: CATSEPGPYNEQFF

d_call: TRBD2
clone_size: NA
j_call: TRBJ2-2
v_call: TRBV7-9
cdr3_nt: TGTGCCAGCAGCGGGAGGGTCAACACCGGGGAGCTGTTTTTT
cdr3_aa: CASSGRVNTGELFF

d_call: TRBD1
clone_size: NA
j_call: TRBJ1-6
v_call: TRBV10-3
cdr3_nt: TGTGCCATACAGGGGGATCAGAATTCACCCCTCCACTTT
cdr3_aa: CAIQGDQNSPLHF

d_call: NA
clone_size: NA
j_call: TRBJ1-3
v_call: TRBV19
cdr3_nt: TGTGCCAGCTGTAAAGAACCTGCTGGAAACACCATATATTTT
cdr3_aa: CASCKEPAGNTIYF

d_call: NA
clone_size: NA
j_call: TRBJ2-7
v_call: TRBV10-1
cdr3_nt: TGCGCCAGCAGTGAGTCGTCAGGGCATCGCTACGAGCAGTACTTC
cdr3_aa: CASSESSGHRYEQYF

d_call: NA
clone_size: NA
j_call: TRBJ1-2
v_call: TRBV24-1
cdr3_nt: TGTGCCACGTCAGGTGACGCCTATAGCTATGGCTACACCTTC
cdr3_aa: CATSGDAYSYGYTF

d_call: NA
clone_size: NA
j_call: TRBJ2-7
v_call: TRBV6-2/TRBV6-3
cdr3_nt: TGTGCCAGCAGTAAATCCGGGGGACGATACGAGCAGTACTTC
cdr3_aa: CASSKSGGRYEQYF

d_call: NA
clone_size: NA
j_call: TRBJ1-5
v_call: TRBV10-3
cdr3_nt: TGTGCCATCAGTGAGTACGCAGGGGTCAGCAATCAGCCCCAGCATTTT
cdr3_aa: CAISEYAGVSNQPQHF

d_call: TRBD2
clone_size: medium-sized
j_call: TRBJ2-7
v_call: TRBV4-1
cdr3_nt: TGCGCCAGCAGCCAAGATACTTCTTATAGGACTAGCGGGAACTACGAGCAGTACTTC
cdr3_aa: CASSQDTSYRTSGNYEQYF

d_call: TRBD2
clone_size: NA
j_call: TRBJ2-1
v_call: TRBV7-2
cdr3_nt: TGTGCCAGCAGCTCCCCATTCCGGGAGGGCCGGTATGAGCAGTTCTTC
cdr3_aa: CASSSPFREGRYEQFF

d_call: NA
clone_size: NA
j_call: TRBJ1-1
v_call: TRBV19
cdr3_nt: TGTGCCAGTACCGGGAACACTGAAGCTTTCTTT
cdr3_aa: CASTGNTEAFF

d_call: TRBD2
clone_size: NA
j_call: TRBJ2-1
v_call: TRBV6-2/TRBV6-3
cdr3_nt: TGTGCCAGCAGTTATCGCGGGACTACCTACAATGAGCAGTTCTTC
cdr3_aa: CASSYRGTTYNEQFF

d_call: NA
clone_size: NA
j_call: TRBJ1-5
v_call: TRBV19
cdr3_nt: TGTGCCAGTAGTAGGTCCGCTAATCAGCCCCAGCATTTT
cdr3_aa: CASSRSANQPQHF

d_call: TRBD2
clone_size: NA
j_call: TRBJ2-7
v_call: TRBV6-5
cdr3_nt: TGTGCCAGCAGACCCTTAGCGGGACCCGGCTACGAGCAGTACTTC
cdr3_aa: CASRPLAGPGYEQYF

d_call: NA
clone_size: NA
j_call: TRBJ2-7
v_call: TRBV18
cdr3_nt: TGTGCCAGCTCAGGATCGGTGGGAGGACGCTACGAGCAGTACTTC
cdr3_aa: CASSGSVGGRYEQYF

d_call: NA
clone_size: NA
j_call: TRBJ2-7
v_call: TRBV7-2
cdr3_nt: TGTGCCAGCAGCTTAGGTCTAGCGCAAGAGCAGTACTTC
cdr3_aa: CASSLGLAQEQYF

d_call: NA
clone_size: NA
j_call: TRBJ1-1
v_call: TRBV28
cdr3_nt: TGTGCCAGCAGTCCGGCGGGGGGGCGAAACACTGAAGCTTTCTTT
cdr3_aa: CASSPAGGRNTEAFF

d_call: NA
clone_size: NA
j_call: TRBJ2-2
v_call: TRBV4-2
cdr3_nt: TGTGCCAGCAGCCAAGAACCAGTCGGGGCTGCGAACACCGGGGAGCTGTTTTTT
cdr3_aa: CASSQEPVGAANTGELFF

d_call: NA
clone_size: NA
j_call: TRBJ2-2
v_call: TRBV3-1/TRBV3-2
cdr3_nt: TGTGCCAGCAGCCAAGATTCAGGGGCCGCCGGGGAGCTGTTTTTT
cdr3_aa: CASSQDSGAAGELFF

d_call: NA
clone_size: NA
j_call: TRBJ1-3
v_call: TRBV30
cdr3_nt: TGTGCCTGGAGTCTTGAAGCGGGAAACACCATATATTTT
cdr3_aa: CAWSLEAGNTIYF

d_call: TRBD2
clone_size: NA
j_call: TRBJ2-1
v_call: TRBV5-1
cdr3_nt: TGCGCCAGCAGCTTGGACGGAGGCGGGAGGGACAATGAGCAGTTCTTC
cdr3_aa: CASSLDGGGRDNEQFF

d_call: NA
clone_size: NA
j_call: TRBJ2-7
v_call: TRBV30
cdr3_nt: TGTGCCGTTGGACGGACGGCCCACGAGCAGTACTTC
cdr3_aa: CAVGRTAHEQYF

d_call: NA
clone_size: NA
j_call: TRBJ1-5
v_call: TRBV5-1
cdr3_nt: TGCGCCAGCAGCGACATAAATCAGCCCCAGCATTTT
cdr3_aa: CASSDINQPQHF

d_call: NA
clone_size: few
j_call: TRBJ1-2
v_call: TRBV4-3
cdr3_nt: TGCGCCAGCAGCCAAGACCGGGACTCTTTCTATGGCTACACCTTC
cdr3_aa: CASSQDRDSFYGYTF

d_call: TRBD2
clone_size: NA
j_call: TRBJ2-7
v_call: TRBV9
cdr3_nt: TGTGCCAGCAGCCCACGCTCGTCCGGACTAGCGGGAGTCTACGAGCAGTACTTC
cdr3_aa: CASSPRSSGLAGVYEQYF

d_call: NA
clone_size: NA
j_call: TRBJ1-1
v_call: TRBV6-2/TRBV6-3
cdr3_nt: TGTGCCAGCAGTTACACTAGGGTGAACACTGAAGCTTTCTTT
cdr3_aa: CASSYTRVNTEAFF

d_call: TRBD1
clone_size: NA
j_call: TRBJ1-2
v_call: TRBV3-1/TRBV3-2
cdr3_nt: TGTGCCAGCAGCCTAAACAGGGGACGGGGCGGCTACACCTTC
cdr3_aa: CASSLNRGRGGYTF

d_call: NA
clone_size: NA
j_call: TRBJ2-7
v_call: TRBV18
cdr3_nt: TGTGCCAGCTCACTTTCTAGCGAACTCTCCTACGAGCAGTACTTC
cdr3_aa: CASSLSSELSYEQYF

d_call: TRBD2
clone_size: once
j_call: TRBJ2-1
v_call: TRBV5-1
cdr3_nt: TGCGCCAGCAGCACGGGAGGACTAGCGGGACTCGGAAGTGAGCAGTTCTTC
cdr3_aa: CASSTGGLAGLGSEQFF

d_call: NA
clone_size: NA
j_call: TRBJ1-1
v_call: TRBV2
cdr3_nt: TGTGCCAGCAGTGGACAATCGAACACTGAAGCTTTCTTT
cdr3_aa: CASSGQSNTEAFF